This TCR beta chain was sequenced during a study of PD-L1 blockade in urothelial cancer. This clone appeared once. Clones were read by immunoSEQ multiplex PCR, and TCRdb kept only the in-frame ones, dropping some. The data contain 130,000 or so clones, less than 85% of them seen just once; the ten biggest clones take up 2.5% to 4%. Stated time point: pretreatment peripheral blood. This receptor was taken from a man in his fifties or sixties with urothelial cancer. The material was PBMCs, obtained around atezolizumab (anti-PD-L1) treatment.

The CDR3 sequence: CATQDTGTIFLHF. CDR3 nucleotides: TGTGCCACCCAAGACACAGGAACCATCTTCCTCCACTTT. The V and J genes are TRBV6-1 and TRBJ1-6; D may be TRBD1 (5 bases). V was trimmed by 10 bases and J by 15 bases, leaving 22 bases between them. Germline V gene sequence: CDR1 MNHNS, CDR2 SASEGT. The CDR3 runs to 13 residues.